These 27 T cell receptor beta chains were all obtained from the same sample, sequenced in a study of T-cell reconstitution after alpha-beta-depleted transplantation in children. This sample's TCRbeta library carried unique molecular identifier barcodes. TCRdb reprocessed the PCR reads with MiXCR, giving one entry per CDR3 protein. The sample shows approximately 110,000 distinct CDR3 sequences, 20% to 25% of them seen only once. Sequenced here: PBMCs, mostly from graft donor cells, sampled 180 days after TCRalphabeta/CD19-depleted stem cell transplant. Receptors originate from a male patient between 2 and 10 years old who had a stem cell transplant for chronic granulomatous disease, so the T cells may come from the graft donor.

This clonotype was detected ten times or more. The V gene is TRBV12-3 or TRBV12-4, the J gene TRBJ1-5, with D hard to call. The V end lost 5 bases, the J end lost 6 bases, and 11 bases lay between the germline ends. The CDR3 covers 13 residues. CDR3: CASSQGIAQPQHF. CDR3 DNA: TGTGCCAGCAGTCAAGGTATAGCTCAGCCCCAGCATTTT.

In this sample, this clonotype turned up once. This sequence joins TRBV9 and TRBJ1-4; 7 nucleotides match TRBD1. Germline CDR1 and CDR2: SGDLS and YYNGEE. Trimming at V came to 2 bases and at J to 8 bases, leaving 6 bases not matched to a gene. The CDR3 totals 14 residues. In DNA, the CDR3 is TGTGCCAGCAGCGTGGGGACAGCATCCGAAAAACTGTTTTTT. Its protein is CASSVGTASEKLFF.

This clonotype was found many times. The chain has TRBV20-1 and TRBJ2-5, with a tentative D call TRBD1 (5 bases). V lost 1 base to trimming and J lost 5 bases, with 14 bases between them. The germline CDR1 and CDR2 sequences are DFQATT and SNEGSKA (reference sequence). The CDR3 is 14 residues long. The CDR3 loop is CSARGTRPGETQYF. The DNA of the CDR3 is TGCAGTGCTAGAGGGACACGGCCTGGGGAGACCCAGTACTTC.

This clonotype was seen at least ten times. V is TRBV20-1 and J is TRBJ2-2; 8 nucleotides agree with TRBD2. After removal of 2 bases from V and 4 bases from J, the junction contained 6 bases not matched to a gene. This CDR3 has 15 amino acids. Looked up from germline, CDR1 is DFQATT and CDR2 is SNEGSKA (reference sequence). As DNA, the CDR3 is TGCAGTGCTAGAAGGGAGCGGGGGCCCACCGGGGAGCTGTTTTTT. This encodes CSARRERGPTGELFF.

The CDR3 reads CATSRDWDFKYF. CDR3 in DNA: TGTGCCACCAGCAGAGATTGGGATTTTAAGTATTTT. The chain uses TRBV15 and TRBJ2-3; D is uncertain. The CDR3 extends over 12 amino acids. The V end lost 0 bases, the J end lost 13 bases, and 11 bases lay between the germline ends. The germline V gene has CDR1 LNHNV and CDR2 YYDKDF (reference sequence).

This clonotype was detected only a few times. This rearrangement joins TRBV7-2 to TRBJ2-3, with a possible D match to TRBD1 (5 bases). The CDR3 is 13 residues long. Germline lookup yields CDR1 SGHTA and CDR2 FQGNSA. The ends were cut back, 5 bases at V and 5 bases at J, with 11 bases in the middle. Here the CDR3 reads CASSGALGDTQYF. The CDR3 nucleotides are TGTGCCAGCAGCGGGGCCTTGGGAGATACGCAGTATTTT.

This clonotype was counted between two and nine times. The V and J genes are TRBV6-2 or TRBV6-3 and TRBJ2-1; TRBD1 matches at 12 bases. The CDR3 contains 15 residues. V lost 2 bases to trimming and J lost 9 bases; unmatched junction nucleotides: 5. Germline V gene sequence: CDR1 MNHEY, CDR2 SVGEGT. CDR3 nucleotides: TGTGCCAGCAGTTACCGAGGGACAGGGGGCTTTGAGCAGTTCTTC. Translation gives CASSYRGTGGFEQFF.

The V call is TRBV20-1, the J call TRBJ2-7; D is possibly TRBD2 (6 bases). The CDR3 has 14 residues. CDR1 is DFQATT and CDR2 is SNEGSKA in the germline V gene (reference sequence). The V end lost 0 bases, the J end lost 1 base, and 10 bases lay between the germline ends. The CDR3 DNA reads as TGCAGTGCTAGAGATCGGAGGGAGTCCTACGAGCAGTACTTC. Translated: CSARDRRESYEQYF.

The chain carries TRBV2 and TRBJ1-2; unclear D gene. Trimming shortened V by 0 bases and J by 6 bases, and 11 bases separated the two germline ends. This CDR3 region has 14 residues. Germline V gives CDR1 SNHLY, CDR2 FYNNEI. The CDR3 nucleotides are TGTGCCAGCAGTGAAGCGCGACACAAGGATGGCTACACCTTC. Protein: CASSEARHKDGYTF. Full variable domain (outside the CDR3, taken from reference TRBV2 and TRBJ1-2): EPEVTQTPSHQVTQMGQEVILRCVPISNHLYFYWYRQILGQKVEFLVSFYNNEISEKSEIFDDQFSVERPDGSNFTLKIRSTKLEDSAMYFCASSEARHKDGYTFGSGTRLTVV.

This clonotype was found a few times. Here the CDR3 DNA reads TGTGCCAGCAGTTTCTATTGGGGATCGGGTAATTCACCCCTCCACTTT. Its protein product is CASSFYWGSGNSPLHF. The chain carries TRBV12-3 or TRBV12-4 and TRBJ1-6; D gene ambiguous. This CDR3 has 16 amino acids. Trimming took 3 bases from V and 6 from J, leaving 15 bases between them.

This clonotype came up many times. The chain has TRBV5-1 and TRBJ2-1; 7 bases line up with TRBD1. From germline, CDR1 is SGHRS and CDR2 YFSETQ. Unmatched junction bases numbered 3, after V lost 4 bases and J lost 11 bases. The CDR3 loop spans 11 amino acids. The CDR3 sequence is CASSADRKQFF. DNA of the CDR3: TGCGCCAGCAGCGCGGACAGGAAGCAGTTCTTC.

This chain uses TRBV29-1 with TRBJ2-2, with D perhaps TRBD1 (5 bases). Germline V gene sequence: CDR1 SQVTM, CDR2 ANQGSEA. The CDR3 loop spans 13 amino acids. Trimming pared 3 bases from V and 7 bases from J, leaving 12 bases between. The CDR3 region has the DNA TGCAGCGTTGACTTAGGGGTTGGCGGGGAGCTGTTTTTT. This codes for CSVDLGVGGELFF.

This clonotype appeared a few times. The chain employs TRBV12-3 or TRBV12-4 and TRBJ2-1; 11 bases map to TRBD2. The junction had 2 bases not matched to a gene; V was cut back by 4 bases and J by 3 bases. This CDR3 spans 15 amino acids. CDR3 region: CASSSGTSGYNEQFF. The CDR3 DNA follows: TGTGCCAGCAGTTCTGGGACTAGCGGCTACAATGAGCAGTTCTTC.

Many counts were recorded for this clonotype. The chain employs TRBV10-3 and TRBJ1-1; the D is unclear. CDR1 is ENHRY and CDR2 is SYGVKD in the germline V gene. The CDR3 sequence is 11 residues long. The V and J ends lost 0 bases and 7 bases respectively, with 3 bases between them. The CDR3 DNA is TGTGCCATCAGTGAGTCGGGTGAAGCTTTCTTT. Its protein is CAISESGEAFF.

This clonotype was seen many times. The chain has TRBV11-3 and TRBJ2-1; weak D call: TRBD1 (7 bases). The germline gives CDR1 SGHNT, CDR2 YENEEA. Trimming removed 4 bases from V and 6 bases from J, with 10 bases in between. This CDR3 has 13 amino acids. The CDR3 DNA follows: TGTGCCAGCAGCTCCAGGGGGGTCAATGAGCAGTTCTTC. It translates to CASSSRGVNEQFF.

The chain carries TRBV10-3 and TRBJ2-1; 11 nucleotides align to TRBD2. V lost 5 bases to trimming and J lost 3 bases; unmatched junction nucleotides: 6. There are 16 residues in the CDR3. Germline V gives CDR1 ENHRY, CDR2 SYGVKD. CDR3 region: CAISPRTSGYYNEQFF. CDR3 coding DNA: TGTGCCATCAGTCCAAGGACTAGCGGGTACTACAATGAGCAGTTCTTC.

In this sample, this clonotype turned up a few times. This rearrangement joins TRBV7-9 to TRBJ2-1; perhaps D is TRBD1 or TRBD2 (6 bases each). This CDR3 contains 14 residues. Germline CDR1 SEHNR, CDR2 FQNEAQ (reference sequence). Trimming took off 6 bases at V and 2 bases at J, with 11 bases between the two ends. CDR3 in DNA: TGTGCCAGCAGGCGGGACACAGCCTACAATGAGCAGTTCTTC. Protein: CASRRDTAYNEQFF. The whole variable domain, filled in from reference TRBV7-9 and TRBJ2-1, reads DTGVSQNPRHKITKRGQNVTFRCDPISEHNRLYWYRQTLGQGPEFLTYFQNEAQLEKSRLLSDRFSAERPKGSFSTLEIQRTEQGDSAMYLCASRRDTAYNEQFFGPGTRLTVL.

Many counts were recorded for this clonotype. In nucleotides, the CDR3 is TGCAGTGCCCTCCGGGACAGGGATTCACCCCTCCACTTT. Protein: CSALRDRDSPLHF. The V call is TRBV20-1, the J call TRBJ1-6; TRBD1 aligns across 9 bases. This CDR3 has 13 amino acids. The germline V gene encodes CDR1 DFQATT and CDR2 SNEGSKA (reference sequence). V was pared by 6 bases and J by 8 bases, with 5 bases of the junction left unmatched.

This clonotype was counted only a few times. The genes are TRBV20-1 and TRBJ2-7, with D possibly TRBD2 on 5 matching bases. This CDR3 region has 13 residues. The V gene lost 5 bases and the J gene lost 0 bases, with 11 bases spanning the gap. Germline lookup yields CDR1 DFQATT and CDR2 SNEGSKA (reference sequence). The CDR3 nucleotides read TGCAGTGCTTTCGAGACTACCTCCTACGAGCAGTACTTC. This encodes CSAFETTSYEQYF.

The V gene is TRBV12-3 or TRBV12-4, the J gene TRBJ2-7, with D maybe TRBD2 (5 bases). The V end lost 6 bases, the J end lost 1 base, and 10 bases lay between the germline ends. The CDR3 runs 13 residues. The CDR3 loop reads CASSPGWSYEQYF. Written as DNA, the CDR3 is TGTGCCAGCAGCCCGGGGTGGTCCTACGAGCAGTACTTC.

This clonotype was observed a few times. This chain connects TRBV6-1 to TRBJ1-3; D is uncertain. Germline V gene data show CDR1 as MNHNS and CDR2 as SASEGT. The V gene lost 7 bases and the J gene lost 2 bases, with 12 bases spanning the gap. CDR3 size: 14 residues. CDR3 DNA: TGTGCCAGCACCTACGACATTGCTGGAAACACCATATATTTT. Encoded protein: CASTYDIAGNTIYF.

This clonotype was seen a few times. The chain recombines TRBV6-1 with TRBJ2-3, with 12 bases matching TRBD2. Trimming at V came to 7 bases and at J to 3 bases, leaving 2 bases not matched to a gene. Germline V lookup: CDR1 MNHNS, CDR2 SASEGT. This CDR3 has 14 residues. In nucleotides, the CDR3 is TGTGCCAGCAAGACTAGCGGGGGAACAGATACGCAGTATTTT. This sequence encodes CASKTSGGTDTQYF.

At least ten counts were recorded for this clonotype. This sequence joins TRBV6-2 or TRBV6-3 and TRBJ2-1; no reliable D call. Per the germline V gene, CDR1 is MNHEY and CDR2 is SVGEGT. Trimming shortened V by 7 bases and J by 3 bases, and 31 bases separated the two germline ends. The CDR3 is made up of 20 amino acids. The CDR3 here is CASNKQPRNSTAWLYNEQFF. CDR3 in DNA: TGTGCCAGCAACAAACAGCCCCGCAACAGTACTGCCTGGCTCTACAATGAGCAGTTCTTC.

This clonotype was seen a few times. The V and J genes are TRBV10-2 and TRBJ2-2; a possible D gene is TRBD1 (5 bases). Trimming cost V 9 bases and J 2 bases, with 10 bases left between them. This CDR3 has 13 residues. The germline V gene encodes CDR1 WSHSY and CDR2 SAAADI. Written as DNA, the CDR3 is TGCGCCAGATTTCAGGGTAACACCGGGGAGCTGTTTTTT. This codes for CARFQGNTGELFF.

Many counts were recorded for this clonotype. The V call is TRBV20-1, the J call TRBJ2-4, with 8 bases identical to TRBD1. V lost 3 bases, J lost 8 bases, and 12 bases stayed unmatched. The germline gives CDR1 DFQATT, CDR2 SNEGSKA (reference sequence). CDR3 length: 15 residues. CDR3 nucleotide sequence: TGCAGTGCTAGTCCTGACAGGGGTAATCGTGACATTCAGTACTTC. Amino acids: CSASPDRGNRDIQYF.

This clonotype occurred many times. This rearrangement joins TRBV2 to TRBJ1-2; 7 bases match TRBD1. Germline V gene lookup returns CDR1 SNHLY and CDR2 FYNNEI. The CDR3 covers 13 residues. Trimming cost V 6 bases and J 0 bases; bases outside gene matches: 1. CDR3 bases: TGTGCCAGCAGCGGGACAGCTAACTATGGCTACACCTTC. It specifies CASSGTANYGYTF.

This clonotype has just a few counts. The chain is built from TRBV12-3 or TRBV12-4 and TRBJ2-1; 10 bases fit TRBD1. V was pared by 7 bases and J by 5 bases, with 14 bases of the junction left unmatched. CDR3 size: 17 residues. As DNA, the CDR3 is TGTGCCAGCAAGCCGGGACAGGGGACCTTTATAAACAATGAGCAGTTCTTC. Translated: CASKPGQGTFINNEQFF.